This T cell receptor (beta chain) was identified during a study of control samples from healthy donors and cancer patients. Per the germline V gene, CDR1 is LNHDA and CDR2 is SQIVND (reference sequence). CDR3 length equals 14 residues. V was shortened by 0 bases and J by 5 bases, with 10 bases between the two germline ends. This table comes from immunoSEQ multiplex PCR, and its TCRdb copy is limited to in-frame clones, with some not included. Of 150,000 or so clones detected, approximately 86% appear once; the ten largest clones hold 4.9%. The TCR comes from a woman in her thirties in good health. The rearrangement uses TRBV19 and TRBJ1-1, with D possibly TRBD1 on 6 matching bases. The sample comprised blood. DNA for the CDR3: TGTGCCAGTAGTATAGATGGCAGGGGTACTGAAGCTTTCTTT. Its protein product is CASSIDGRGTEAFF.